This T cell receptor beta chain was obtained from a study of blood T cell repertoires in COVID-19. About the research overall: Samples of COVID-19 (acute and convalescent) were obtained from the United States, Italy and Spain.

Per the original data handling: Amplified reference gene primers provided the basis for estimating nucleated cell counts. Libraries were prepared by immunoSEQ multiplex PCR; TCRdb keeps only in-frame clonotypes and omits some of them. The D gene and trimming were derived from the DNA, and the V and J assignments and clone size from that table. In the table there are 100,000 or so clones, roughly four fifths of which are singletons. The J segment lost 6 bases and the V segment lost 5 bases, leaving 7 bases of the junction unmatched. This CDR3 is built from 14 residues. Germline CDR1 and CDR2: SEHNR and FQNEAQ (reference sequence). This clone was seen a handful of times.

The sequenced material came from peripheral blood. This TCR came from a woman aged 70-85 years with acute or convalescent COVID-19. The chain joins TRBV7-9 to TRBJ1-2; 9 nucleotides agree with TRBD1. This CDR3 reads CASSPTWTGDGYTF. The CDR3 nucleotides are TGTGCCAGCAGCCCAACCTGGACAGGGGATGGCTACACCTTC.